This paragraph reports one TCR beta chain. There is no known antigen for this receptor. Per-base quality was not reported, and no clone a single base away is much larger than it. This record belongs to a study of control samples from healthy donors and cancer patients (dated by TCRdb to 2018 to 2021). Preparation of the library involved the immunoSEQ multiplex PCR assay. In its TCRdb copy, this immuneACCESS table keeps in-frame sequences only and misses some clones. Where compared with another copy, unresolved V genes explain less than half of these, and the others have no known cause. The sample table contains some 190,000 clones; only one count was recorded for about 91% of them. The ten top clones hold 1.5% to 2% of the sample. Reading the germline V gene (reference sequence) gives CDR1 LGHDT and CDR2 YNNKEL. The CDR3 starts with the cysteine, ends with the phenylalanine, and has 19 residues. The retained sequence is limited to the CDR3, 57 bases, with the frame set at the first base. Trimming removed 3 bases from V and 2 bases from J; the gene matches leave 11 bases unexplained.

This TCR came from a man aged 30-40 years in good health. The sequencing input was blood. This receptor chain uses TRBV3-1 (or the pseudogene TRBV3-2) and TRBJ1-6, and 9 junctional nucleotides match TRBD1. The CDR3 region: CASSHGTGTYQAYNSPLHF. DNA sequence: TGTGCCAGCAGCCATGGGACAGGGACGTATCAGGCCTATAATTCACCCCTCCACTTT.